This TCR beta chain was found in a study of post-analysis software for immune sequencing data. Study outcomes and limitations: With TRBV5-6, TRBV5-1 and TRBV20-1 included, about five TRBV segments were more frequent in patients than in controls.

V lost 3 bases and J lost 5, with 14 bases in between. This CDR3 spans 14 amino acids. CDR1 and CDR2 (germline): DFQATT, SNEGSKA (reference sequence). As to this clonotype: The antigen is not known.

Unique molecular identifiers featured in each of the TCR beta cDNA libraries. TCRdb reprocessed the PCR reads with MiXCR, giving one entry per CDR3 protein. The sample holds 740,000 or so distinct CDR3 sequences, 53% seen once. The clonotype comes from a girl aged 5 to 17 with multiple sclerosis. The chain recombines TRBV20-1 with TRBJ2-1, with D maybe TRBD2 (7 bases). The sample taken for sequencing was blood. The DNA for the CDR3 is TGCAGTGCTAGTAAGGGGGGGCCCGACAATGAGCAGTTCTTC. Translating it yields CSASKGGPDNEQFF.